This T cell receptor beta chain stems from a study of T cell responses to AZD1222 COVID-19 vaccine. As for this clone: Antigen unknown.

The V gene's germline CDR1 is SGHTS and CDR2 YDEGEE. This CDR3 comprises 16 residues. V lost 1 base and J 0 bases, leaving 11 bases between the germline ends. Repertoires were generated with immunoSEQ multiplex PCR, while TCRdb's copy carries only in-frame clones and drops some. Of about 140,000 clones listed, more than 85% are singletons. Study-level findings and limits: Most donors were white British and more were female, and clonal diversity was possibly underestimated. As reported, nearly half of all spike-specific TCRs target variant regions that are unmutated.

The source material was peripheral blood, sampled on day 0 of AZD1222 vaccination. The TCR comes from an adult in good health. The chain recombines TRBV5-8 with TRBJ2-1, with D tentatively TRBD2 (6 bases). This CDR3 reads CASSLYGGNSYNEQFF. The DNA of the CDR3 is TGTGCCAGCAGCTTGTATGGGGGGAACTCCTACAATGAGCAGTTCTTC. The variable domain in full, completed from reference TRBV5-8 and TRBJ2-1, reads EAGVTQSPTHLIKTRGQQATLRCSPISGHTSVYWYQQALGLGLQFLLWYDEGEERNRGNFPPRFSGRQFPNYSSELNVNALELEDSALYLCASSLYGGNSYNEQFFGPGTRLTVL.